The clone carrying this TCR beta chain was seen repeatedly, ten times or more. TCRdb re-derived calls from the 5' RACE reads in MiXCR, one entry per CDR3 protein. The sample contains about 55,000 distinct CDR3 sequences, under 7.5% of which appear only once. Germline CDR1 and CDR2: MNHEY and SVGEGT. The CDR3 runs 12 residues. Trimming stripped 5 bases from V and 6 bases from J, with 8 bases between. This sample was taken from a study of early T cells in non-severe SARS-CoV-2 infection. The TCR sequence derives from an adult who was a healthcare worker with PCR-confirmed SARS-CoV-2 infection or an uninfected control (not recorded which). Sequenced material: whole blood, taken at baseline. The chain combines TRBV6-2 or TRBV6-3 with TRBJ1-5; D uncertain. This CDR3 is CASSRLFQPQHF. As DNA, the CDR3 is TGTGCCAGCAGTAGATTATTTCAGCCCCAGCATTTT.